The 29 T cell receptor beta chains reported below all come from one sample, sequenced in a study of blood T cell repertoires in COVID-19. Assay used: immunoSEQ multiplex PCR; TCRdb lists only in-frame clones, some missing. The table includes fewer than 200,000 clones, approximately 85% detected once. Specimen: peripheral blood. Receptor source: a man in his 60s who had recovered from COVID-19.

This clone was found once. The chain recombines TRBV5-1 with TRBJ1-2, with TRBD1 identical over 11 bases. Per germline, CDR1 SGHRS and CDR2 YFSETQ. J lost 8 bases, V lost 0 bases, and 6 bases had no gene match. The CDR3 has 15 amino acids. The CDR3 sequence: CASSLDGQGALGYTF. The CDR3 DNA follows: TGCGCCAGCAGCTTGGACGGACAGGGGGCTTTAGGCTACACCTTC.

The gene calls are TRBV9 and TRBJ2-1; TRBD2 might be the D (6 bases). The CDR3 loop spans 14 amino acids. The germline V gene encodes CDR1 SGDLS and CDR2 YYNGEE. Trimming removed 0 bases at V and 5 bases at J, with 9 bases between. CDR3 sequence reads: CASSVVWGDNEQFF. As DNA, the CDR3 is TGTGCCAGCAGCGTAGTTTGGGGGGACAATGAGCAGTTCTTC.

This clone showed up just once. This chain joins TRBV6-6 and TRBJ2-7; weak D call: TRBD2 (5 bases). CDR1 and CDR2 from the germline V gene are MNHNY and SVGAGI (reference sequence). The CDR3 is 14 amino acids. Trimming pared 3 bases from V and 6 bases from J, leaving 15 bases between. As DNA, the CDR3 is TGTGCCAGCAGTTATACTGTAGGTGCGGGCGAGCAGTACTTC. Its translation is CASSYTVGAGEQYF.

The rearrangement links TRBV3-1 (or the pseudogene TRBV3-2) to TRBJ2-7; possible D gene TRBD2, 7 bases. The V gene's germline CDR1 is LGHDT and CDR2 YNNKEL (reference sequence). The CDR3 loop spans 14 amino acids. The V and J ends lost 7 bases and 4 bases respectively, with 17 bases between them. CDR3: CASNQRGGAYEQYF. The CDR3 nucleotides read TGTGCCAGCAATCAGAGGGGGGGCGCGTACGAGCAGTACTTC.

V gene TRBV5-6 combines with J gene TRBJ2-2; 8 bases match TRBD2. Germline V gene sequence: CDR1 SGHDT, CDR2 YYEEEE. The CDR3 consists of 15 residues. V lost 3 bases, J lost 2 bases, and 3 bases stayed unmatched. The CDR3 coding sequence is TGTGCCAGCAGCTCACTAGCGGCAAACACCGGGGAGCTGTTTTTT. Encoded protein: CASSSLAANTGELFF. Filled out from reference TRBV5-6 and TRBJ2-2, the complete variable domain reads DAGVTQSPTHLIKTRGQQVTLRCSPKSGHDTVSWYQQALGQGPQFIFQYYEEEERQRGNFPDRFSGHQFPNYSSELNVNALLLGDSALYLCASSSLAANTGELFFGEGSRLTVL.

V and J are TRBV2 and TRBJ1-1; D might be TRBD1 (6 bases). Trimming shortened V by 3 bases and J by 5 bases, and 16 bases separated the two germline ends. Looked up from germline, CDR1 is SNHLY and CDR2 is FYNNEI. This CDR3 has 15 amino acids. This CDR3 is CASSELGQGQTEAFF. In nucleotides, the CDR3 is TGTGCCAGCAGTGAGCTGGGTCAAGGACAGACTGAAGCTTTCTTT.

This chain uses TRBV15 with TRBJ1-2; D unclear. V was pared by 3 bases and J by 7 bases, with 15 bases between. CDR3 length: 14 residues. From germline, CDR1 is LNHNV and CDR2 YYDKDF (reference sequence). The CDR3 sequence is CATSREDPRLGYTF. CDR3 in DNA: TGTGCCACCAGCAGGGAGGACCCTAGACTTGGCTACACCTTC.

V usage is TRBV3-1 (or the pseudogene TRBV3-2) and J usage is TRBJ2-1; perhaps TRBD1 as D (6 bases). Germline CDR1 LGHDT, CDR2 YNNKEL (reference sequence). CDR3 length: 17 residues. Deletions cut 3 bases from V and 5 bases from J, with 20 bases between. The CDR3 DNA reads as TGTGCCAGCAGCCACCCTTTAACAGGGTTTGGGGACAATGAGCAGTTCTTC. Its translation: CASSHPLTGFGDNEQFF.

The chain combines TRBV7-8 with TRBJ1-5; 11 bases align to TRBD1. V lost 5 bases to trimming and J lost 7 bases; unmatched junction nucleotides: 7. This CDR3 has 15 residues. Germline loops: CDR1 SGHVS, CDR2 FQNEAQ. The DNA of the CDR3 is TGTGCCAGCAGCGCCTGGACAGGGGGCATCCAGCCCCAGCATTTT. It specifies CASSAWTGGIQPQHF. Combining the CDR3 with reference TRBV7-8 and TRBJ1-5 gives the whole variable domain GAGVSQSPRYKVAKRGQDVALRCDPISGHVSLFWYQQALGQGPEFLTYFQNEAQLDKSGLPSDRFFAERPEGSVSTLKIQRTQQEDSAVYLCASSAWTGGIQPQHFGDGTRLSIL.

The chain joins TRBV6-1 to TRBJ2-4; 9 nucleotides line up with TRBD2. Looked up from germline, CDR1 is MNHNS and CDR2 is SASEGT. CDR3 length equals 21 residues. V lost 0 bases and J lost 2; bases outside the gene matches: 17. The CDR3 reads CASSEAREGSGGVPSKNIQYF. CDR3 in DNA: TGTGCCAGCAGTGAAGCTCGTGAGGGTAGCGGGGGAGTCCCTTCCAAAAACATTCAGTACTTC.

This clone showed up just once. In DNA, the CDR3 is TGTGCCAGCAGCTTTAGCGGGGGGTACCAAGAGACCCAGTACTTC. It translates to CASSFSGGYQETQYF. V and J are TRBV11-2 and TRBJ2-5, with TRBD2 matching 10 bases. Germline loops: CDR1 SGHAT, CDR2 FQNNGV. Unmatched junction bases numbered 1, after V lost 3 bases and J lost 0 bases. The CDR3 length is 15 residues. The entire variable domain, with the rest obtained from reference TRBV11-2 and TRBJ2-5, is as follows: EAGVAQSPRYKIIEKRQSVAFWCNPISGHATLYWYQQILGQGPKLLIQFQNNGVVDDSQLPKDRFSAERLKGVDSTLKIQPAKLEDSAVYLCASSFSGGYQETQYFGPGTRLLVL.

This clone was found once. CDR3 amino acids: CAISERELVAHEQYF. CDR3 in DNA: TGTGCCATCAGTGAGAGGGAGTTAGTAGCCCACGAGCAGTACTTC. The J gene is TRBJ2-7, the V gene TRBV10-3; weak D call: TRBD2 (5 bases). Trimming took off 2 bases at V and 5 bases at J, with 16 bases between the two ends. This CDR3 is built from 15 residues. Germline V gene sequence: CDR1 ENHRY, CDR2 SYGVKD.

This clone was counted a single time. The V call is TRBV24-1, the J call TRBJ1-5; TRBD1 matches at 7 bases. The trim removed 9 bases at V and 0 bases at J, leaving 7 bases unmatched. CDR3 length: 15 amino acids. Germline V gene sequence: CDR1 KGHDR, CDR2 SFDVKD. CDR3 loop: CATGRDSHSNQPQHF. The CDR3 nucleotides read TGTGCCACCGGGCGGGACAGCCATAGCAATCAGCCCCAGCATTTT.

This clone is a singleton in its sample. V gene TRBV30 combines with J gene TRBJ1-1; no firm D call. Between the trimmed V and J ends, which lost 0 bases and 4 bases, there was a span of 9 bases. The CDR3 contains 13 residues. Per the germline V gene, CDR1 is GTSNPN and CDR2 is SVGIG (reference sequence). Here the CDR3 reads CAWSVRGPTEAFF. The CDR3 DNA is TGTGCCTGGAGTGTACGAGGGCCCACTGAAGCTTTCTTT.

The CDR3 region is CASRVNLNTEAFF. CDR3 DNA: TGTGCCAGCAGGGTAAACCTAAACACTGAAGCTTTCTTT. The V and J genes are TRBV2 and TRBJ1-1; D unclear. This CDR3 has 13 residues. Trimming took off 6 bases at V and 2 bases at J, with 10 bases between the two ends. Looked up from germline, CDR1 is SNHLY and CDR2 is FYNNEI.

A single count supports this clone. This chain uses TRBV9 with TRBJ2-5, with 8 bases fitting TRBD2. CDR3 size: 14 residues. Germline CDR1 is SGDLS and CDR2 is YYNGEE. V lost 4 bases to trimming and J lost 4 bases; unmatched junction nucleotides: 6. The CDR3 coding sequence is TGTGCCAGCAGCCGGGGGGGCCTCGGAGAGACCCAGTACTTC. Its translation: CASSRGGLGETQYF. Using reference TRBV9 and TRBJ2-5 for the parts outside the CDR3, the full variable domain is DSGVTQTPKHLITATGQRVTLRCSPRSGDLSVYWYQQSLDQGLQFLIQYYNGEERAKGNILERFSAQQFPDLHSELNLSSLELGDSALYFCASSRGGLGETQYFGPGTRLLVL.

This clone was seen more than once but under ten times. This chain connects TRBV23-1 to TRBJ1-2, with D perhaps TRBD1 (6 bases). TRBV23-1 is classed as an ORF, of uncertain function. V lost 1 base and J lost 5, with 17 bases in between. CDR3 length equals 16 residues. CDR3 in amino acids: CASSQCGQGQGYGYTF. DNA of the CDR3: TGCGCCAGCAGTCAATGTGGCCAGGGCCAGGGGTATGGCTACACCTTC.

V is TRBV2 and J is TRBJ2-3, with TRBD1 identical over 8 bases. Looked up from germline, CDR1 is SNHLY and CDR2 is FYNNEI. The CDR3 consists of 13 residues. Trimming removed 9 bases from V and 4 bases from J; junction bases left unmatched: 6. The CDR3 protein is CASDRGAPDTQYF. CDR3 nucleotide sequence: TGTGCCAGTGACAGGGGAGCCCCAGATACGCAGTATTTT. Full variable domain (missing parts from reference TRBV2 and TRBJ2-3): EPEVTQTPSHQVTQMGQEVILRCVPISNHLYFYWYRQILGQKVEFLVSFYNNEISEKSEIFDDQFSVERPDGSNFTLKIRSTKLEDSAMYFCASDRGAPDTQYFGPGTRLTVL.

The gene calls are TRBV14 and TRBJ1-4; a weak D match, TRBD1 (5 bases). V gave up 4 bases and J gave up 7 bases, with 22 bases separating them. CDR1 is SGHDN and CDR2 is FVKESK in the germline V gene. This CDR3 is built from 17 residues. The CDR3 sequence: CASSLSSPAGPSEKLFF. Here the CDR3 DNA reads TGTGCCAGCAGCCTTTCAAGTCCTGCGGGACCGTCTGAAAAACTGTTTTTT.

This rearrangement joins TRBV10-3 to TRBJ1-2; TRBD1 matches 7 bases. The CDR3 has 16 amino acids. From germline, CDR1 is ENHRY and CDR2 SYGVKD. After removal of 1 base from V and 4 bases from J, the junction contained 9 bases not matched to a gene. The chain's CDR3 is CAISEFLLDRAYGYTF. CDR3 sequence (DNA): TGTGCCATCAGTGAGTTCCTTCTAGACAGGGCCTATGGCTACACCTTC.

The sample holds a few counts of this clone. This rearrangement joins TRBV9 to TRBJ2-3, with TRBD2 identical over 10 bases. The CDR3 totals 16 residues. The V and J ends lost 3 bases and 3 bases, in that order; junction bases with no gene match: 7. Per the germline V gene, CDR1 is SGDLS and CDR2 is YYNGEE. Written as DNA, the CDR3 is TGTGCCAGCAGCGGGCATAGCGGGGGGATAACAGATACGCAGTATTTT. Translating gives CASSGHSGGITDTQYF.

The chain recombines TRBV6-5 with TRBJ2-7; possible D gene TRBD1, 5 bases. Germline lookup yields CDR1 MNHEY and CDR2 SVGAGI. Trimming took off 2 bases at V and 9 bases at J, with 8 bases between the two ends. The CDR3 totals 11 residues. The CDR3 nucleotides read TGTGCCAGCAGTTACGGGCAGGGGCAGTACTTC. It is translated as CASSYGQGQYF.

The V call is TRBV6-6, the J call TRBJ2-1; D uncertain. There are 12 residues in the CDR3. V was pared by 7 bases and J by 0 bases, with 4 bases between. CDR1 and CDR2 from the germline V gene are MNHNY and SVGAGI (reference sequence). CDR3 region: CASTGSYNEQFF. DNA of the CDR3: TGTGCCAGCACCGGCTCCTACAATGAGCAGTTCTTC.

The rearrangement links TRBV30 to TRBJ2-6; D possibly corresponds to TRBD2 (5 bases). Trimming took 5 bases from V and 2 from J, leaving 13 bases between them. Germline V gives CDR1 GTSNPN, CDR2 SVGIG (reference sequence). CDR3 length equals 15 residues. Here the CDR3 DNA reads TGTGCCTGGGGGTCGGGGTCTGCTGGGGCCAACGTCCTGACTTTC. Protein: CAWGSGSAGANVLTF. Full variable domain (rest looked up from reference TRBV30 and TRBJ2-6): SQTIHQWPATLVQPVGSPLSLECTVEGTSNPNLYWYRQAAGRGLQLLFYSVGIGQISSEVPQNLSASRPQDRQFILSSKKLLLSDSGFYLCAWGSGSAGANVLTFGAGSRLTVL.

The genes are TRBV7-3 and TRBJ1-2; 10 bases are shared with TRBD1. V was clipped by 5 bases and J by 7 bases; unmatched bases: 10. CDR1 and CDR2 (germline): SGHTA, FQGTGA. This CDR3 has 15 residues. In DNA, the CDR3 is TGTGCCAGCAGCGCCCGGGACAGGGGAGGTGGTGGCTACACCTTC. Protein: CASSARDRGGGGYTF.

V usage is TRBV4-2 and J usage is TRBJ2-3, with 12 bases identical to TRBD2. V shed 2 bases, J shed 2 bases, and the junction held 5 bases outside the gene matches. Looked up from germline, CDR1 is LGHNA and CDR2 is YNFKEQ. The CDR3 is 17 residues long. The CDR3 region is CASSQRLAGEATDTQYF. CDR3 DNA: TGTGCCAGCAGCCAAAGACTAGCGGGGGAGGCCACAGATACGCAGTATTTT.

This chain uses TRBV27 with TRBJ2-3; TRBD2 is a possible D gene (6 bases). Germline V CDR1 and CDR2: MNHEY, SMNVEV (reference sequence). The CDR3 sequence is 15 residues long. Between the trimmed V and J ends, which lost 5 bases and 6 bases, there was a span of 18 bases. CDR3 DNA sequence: TGTGCCAGCAGTGGCCGGGACTGGGAAGAGGATACGCAGTATTTT. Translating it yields CASSGRDWEEDTQYF.

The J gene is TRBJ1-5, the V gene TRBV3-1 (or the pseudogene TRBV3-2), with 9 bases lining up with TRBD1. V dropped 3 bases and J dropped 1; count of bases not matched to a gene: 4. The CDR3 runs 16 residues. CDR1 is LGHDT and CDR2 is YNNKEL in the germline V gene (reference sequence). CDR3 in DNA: TGTGCCAGCAGCCAGGGGACAGGGAGGAGCAATCAGCCCCAGCATTTT. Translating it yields CASSQGTGRSNQPQHF.

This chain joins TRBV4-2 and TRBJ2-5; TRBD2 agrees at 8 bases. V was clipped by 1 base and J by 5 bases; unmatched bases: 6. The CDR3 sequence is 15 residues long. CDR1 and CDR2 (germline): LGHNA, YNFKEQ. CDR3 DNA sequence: TGTGCCAGCAGCCAAGTACAAGCGGGGGACGAGACCCAGTACTTC. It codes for CASSQVQAGDETQYF.